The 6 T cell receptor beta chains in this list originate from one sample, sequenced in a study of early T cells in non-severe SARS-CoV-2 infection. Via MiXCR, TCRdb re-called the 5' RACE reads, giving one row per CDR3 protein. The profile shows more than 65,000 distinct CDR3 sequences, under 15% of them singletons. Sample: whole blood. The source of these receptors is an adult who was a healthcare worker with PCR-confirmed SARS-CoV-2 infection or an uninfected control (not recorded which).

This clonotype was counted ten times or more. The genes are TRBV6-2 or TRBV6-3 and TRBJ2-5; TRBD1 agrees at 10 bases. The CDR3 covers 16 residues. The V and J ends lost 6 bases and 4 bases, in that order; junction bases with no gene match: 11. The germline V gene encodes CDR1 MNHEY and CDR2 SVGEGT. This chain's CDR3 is CASSARDRGYRETQYF. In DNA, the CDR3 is TGTGCCAGCAGCGCGCGGGACAGGGGCTATCGAGAGACCCAGTACTTC.

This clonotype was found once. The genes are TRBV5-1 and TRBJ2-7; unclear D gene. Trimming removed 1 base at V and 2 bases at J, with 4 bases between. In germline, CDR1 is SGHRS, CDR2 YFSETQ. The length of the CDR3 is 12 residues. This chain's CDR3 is CASSLTTYEQYF. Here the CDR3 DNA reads TGCGCCAGCAGCTTGACTACCTACGAGCAGTACTTC.

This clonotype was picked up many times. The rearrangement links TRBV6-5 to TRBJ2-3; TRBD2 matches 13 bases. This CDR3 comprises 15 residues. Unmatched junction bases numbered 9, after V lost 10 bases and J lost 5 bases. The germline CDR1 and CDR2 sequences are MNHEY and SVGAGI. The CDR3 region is CATAQLAGGQDTQYF. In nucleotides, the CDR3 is TGTGCCACCGCCCAACTAGCGGGAGGGCAAGATACGCAGTATTTT.

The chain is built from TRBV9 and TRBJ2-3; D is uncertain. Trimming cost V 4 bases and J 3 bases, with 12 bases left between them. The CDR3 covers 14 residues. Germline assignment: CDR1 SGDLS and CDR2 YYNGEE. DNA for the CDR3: TGTGCCAGCAGCTCCTTCGTAGGGACAGATACGCAGTATTTT. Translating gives CASSSFVGTDTQYF.

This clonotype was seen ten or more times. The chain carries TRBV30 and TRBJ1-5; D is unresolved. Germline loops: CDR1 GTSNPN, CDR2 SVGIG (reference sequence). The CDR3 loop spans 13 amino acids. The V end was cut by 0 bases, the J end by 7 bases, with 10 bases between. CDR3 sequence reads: CAWSVGGQQPQHF. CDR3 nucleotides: TGTGCCTGGAGTGTGGGAGGTCAGCAGCCCCAGCATTTT.

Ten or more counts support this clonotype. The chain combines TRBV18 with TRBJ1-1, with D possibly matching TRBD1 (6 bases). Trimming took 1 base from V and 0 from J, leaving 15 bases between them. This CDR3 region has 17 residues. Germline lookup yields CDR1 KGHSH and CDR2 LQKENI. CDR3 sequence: CASSPRSGQPMNTEAFF. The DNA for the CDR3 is TGTGCCAGCTCACCACGTTCTGGACAGCCCATGAACACTGAAGCTTTCTTT.